The 9 T cell receptor beta chains below were found in one sample sequenced in a study of memory CD4+ T cells and cytomegalovirus serostatus. The sort gate was single viable CD3+CD4+CD8-CD45RO+ cells for memory CD4+ T cells. The data were produced by immunoSEQ multiplex PCR, yet TCRdb's version contains in-frame clones alone and is incomplete. The sample lists fewer than 35,000 clones; around 80% were seen once. Sequenced input: memory CD4+ T cells from blood. The receptors come from an adult in good health and CMV-seronegative.

The chain links TRBV10-2 to TRBJ2-1; TRBD2 agrees at 11 bases. The CDR3 sequence is 14 residues long. The V and J ends lost 3 bases and 8 bases, in that order; junction bases with no gene match: 3. Germline lookup yields CDR1 WSHSY and CDR2 SAAADI. CDR3 region: CASSETSGGDEQFF. In nucleotides, the CDR3 is TGCGCCAGCAGTGAAACTAGCGGGGGAGATGAGCAGTTCTTC.

The rearrangement uses TRBV4-2 and TRBJ1-2; no firm D call. This CDR3 contains 13 residues. The V end was cut by 0 bases, the J end by 8 bases, with 10 bases between. CDR1 and CDR2 (germline): LGHNA, YNFKEQ. The chain's CDR3 is CASSQEVRVGYTF. CDR3 bases: TGTGCCAGCAGCCAAGAGGTTAGAGTGGGCTACACCTTC.

The chain links TRBV28 to TRBJ1-2, with a tentative D call TRBD1 (6 bases). The CDR3 consists of 15 residues. The germline gives CDR1 MDHEN, CDR2 SYDVKM. The ends were cut back, 10 bases at V and 4 bases at J, with 22 bases in the middle. The DNA for the CDR3 is TGTGCCACCCGCGGGGAGGGGGGGCGCCTCTATGGCTACACCTTC. The encoded protein is CATRGEGGRLYGYTF.

This chain links TRBV11-3 with TRBJ2-2, with D possibly TRBD2 on 6 matching bases. The CDR3 extends over 15 amino acids. The germline V gene has CDR1 SGHNT and CDR2 YENEEA. V was cut by 7 bases and J by 0 bases, with 12 bases left in between. The CDR3 sequence is CASTTGTSNTGELFF. In DNA form, the CDR3 reads TGTGCCAGCACCACCGGGACTTCGAACACCGGGGAGCTGTTTTTT.

This chain joins TRBV4-2 and TRBJ1-1; 8 bases map to TRBD1. In germline, CDR1 is LGHNA, CDR2 YNFKEQ. J was trimmed by 1 base and V by 4 bases; bases with no gene match: 8. This CDR3 spans 16 amino acids. CDR3 residues: CASSPTGGTQNTEAFF. Here the CDR3 DNA reads TGTGCCAGCAGCCCAACAGGGGGGACCCAGAACACTGAAGCTTTCTTT.

J is TRBJ2-5 and V is TRBV10-3; D ambiguous. Trimming removed 4 bases from V and 5 bases from J, with 14 bases in between. The CDR3 length is 14 residues. Per germline, CDR1 ENHRY and CDR2 SYGVKD. This CDR3 is CAISADRGPETQYF. The CDR3 region has the DNA TGTGCCATCAGTGCAGACCGCGGCCCGGAGACCCAGTACTTC.

This clone was found once. The V call is TRBV18, the J call TRBJ2-3, with D perhaps TRBD2 (5 bases). The CDR3 is 16 amino acids. The germline V gene has CDR1 KGHSH and CDR2 LQKENI. Trimming cost V 3 bases and J 2 bases, with 15 bases left between them. CDR3 in amino acids: CASSPDFTGATDTQYF. In DNA form, the CDR3 reads TGTGCCAGCTCACCGGACTTCACGGGCGCCACAGATACGCAGTATTTT.

This clone appeared a few times. The chain combines TRBV29-1 with TRBJ1-1; 7 nucleotides match TRBD1. V gave up 4 bases and J gave up 1 base; unmatched junction bases: 3. This CDR3 is built from 13 residues. Germline-derived CDR1 and CDR2 are SQVTM and ANQGSEA. The CDR3 DNA sequence: TGCAGCGTTGTAAGGACAGGGAACACTGAAGCTTTCTTT. This codes for CSVVRTGNTEAFF. The complete variable domain, with remaining parts taken from reference TRBV29-1 and TRBJ1-1, reads SAVISQKPSRDICQRGTSLTIQCQVDSQVTMMFWYRQQPGQSLTLIATANQGSEATYESGFVIDKFPISRPNLTFSTLTVSNMSPEDSSIYLCSVVRTGNTEAFFGQGTRLTVV.

The V call is TRBV5-1, the J call TRBJ2-3, with D unresolved. This CDR3 has 12 residues. CDR1 and CDR2 from the germline V gene are SGHRS and YFSETQ. Trimming removed 4 bases from V and 3 bases from J, with 6 bases in between. In nucleotides, the CDR3 is TGCGCCAGCAGCGAAAATACAGATACGCAGTATTTT. Translation gives CASSENTDTQYF.